The rows below give T cell receptor beta chains drawn from one sample of a study of blood T cell repertoires in COVID-19. Libraries were prepared by immunoSEQ multiplex PCR; TCRdb keeps only in-frame clonotypes and omits some of them. The data contain more than 95,000 clones, roughly 80% of them singletons. Sequencing input: peripheral blood. These receptors all come from a human donor in a cohort sampled during active COVID-19. Both conserved end residues are part of each CDR3. A D gene is named only where the DNA matches it firmly. Only some rows state a clone size, as once, few, many or a class for expanded clones.

J: TRBJ2-2; V: TRBV12-5; D: -; size: -; DNA: TGTGCTAGTGGCCCACAGGGTCGGGGGGAGCTGTTTTTT; CDR3: CASGPQGRGELFF
J: TRBJ2-7; V: TRBV19; D: -; size: -; DNA: TGTGCCAGTAGTATGGCAGGGGCCTCCTACGAGCAGTACTTC; CDR3: CASSMAGASYEQYF
J: TRBJ2-2; V: TRBV7-3; D: TRBD1; size: -; DNA: TGTGCCAGCAGCTTCCCGGGACAGGGGGCGACCGGGGAGCTGTTTTTT; CDR3: CASSFPGQGATGELFF
J: TRBJ1-2; V: TRBV6-5; D: -; size: -; DNA: TGTGCCAGCTCCCCCGGGGGGTACACCTTC; CDR3: CASSPGGYTF
J: TRBJ2-1; V: TRBV29-1; D: TRBD2; size: -; DNA: TGCAGCGTTGAATGGTATAGCGGGAATGAGCAGTTCTTC; CDR3: CSVEWYSGNEQFF
J: TRBJ2-1; V: TRBV2; D: TRBD2; size: once; DNA: TGTGCCAGCAGTGAATTGGGGGGGACCTACAATGAGCAGTTCTTC; CDR3: CASSELGGTYNEQFF
J: TRBJ2-7; V: TRBV6-5; D: TRBD1; size: -; DNA: TGTGCCAGCAGTCAGGACAGGGTTCAAGCCGAGCAGTACTTC; CDR3: CASSQDRVQAEQYF
J: TRBJ1-2; V: TRBV7-9; D: -; size: -; DNA: TGTGCCAGCAGCACGGGACACGACTATGGCTACACCTTC; CDR3: CASSTGHDYGYTF
J: TRBJ1-4; V: TRBV11-3; D: -; size: -; DNA: TGTGCCAGCAGCTTAGGCGGGAGAGCTAATGAAAAACTGTTTTTT; CDR3: CASSLGGRANEKLFF
J: TRBJ1-1; V: TRBV18; D: -; size: -; DNA: TGTGCCAGCTCACCGGTTACGGACGGGGGCACTGAAGCTTTCTTT; CDR3: CASSPVTDGGTEAFF
J: TRBJ1-3; V: TRBV12-5; D: -; size: -; DNA: TGTGCTAGTGGAGATGGGACACGGGGAGGAAACACCATATATTTT; CDR3: CASGDGTRGGNTIYF
J: TRBJ2-5; V: TRBV5-5; D: -; size: -; DNA: TGTGCCAGCTCGGGTGGGATCGGGGGACTCGTGGAGACCCAGTACTTC; CDR3: CASSGGIGGLVETQYF
J: TRBJ2-2; V: TRBV2; D: TRBD1; size: -; DNA: TGTGCCAGCAGAGGGACAGGTCGTGACACCGGGGAGCTGTTTTTT; CDR3: CASRGTGRDTGELFF
J: TRBJ1-1; V: TRBV9; D: -; size: -; DNA: TGTGCCAGCAGCCCGCGACAGCTGACGAACACTGAAGCTTTCTTT; CDR3: CASSPRQLTNTEAFF
J: TRBJ1-5; V: TRBV4-3; D: -; size: -; DNA: TGCGCCAGCAGCCAATTTAGAGGAAGCAATCAGCCCCAGCATTTT; CDR3: CASSQFRGSNQPQHF
J: TRBJ2-7; V: TRBV7-9; D: -; size: -; DNA: TGTGCCAGCAGCAACGACAGAAAGAGAGTCTACGAGCAGTACTTC; CDR3: CASSNDRKRVYEQYF
J: TRBJ1-5; V: TRBV7-9; D: -; size: -; DNA: TGTGCCAGCAGCTTAGGCGGGGGGCCAGGTCAGCCCCAGCATTTT; CDR3: CASSLGGGPGQPQHF
J: TRBJ1-6; V: TRBV5-1; D: -; size: -; DNA: TGCGCCAGCAGCTTCCATGTAACGGGGAGCTCCTATAATTCACCCCTCCACTTT; CDR3: CASSFHVTGSSYNSPLHF
J: TRBJ1-5; V: TRBV19; D: -; size: -; DNA: TGTGCCAGCGGGCTGCAGGGGCGGCAGCCCCAGCATTTT; CDR3: CASGLQGRQPQHF
J: TRBJ1-2; V: TRBV7-9; D: TRBD1; size: -; DNA: TGTGCCAGCAGCTTAACCGCCGGGACAGGGATCGGGAGCTATGGCTACACCTTC; CDR3: CASSLTAGTGIGSYGYTF
J: TRBJ1-1; V: TRBV19; D: TRBD1; size: -; DNA: TGTGCCAGTAGTATAGAGGGACAGGGAATGATGGAAACTGAAGCTTTCTTT; CDR3: CASSIEGQGMMETEAFF
J: TRBJ2-3; V: TRBV5-1; D: -; size: -; DNA: TGCGCCAGCAGCTTGTCACAGTCCACAGATACGCAGTATTTT; CDR3: CASSLSQSTDTQYF
J: TRBJ1-1; V: TRBV5-1; D: -; size: few; DNA: TGCGCCAGCAGCCCTGAGGGGCACGGGGGCACTGAAGCTTTCTTT; CDR3: CASSPEGHGGTEAFF
J: TRBJ2-7; V: TRBV18; D: -; size: once; DNA: TGTGCCAGCTCACCGATGGCGGGCGAGCAGTACTTC; CDR3: CASSPMAGEQYF
J: TRBJ2-7; V: TRBV7-8; D: -; size: -; DNA: TGTGCCAGCAGCTCCCGGGGGGCAGGGCAAATCTACGAGCAGTACTTC; CDR3: CASSSRGAGQIYEQYF
J: TRBJ2-7; V: TRBV7-9; D: -; size: -; DNA: TGTGCCAGCAGCTTAGAGGGGACAAGGAAAAGTGAGCAGTACTTC; CDR3: CASSLEGTRKSEQYF
J: TRBJ2-5; V: TRBV9; D: -; size: once; DNA: TGTGCCAGCAGCGTAGCCGACAGACCTCAAGAGACCCAGTACTTC; CDR3: CASSVADRPQETQYF
J: TRBJ2-7; V: TRBV9; D: TRBD1; size: -; DNA: TGTGCCAGCAGCGAGGACAGGGCCTCCTACGAGCAGTACTTC; CDR3: CASSEDRASYEQYF
J: TRBJ1-1; V: TRBV12-3/TRBV12-4; D: -; size: once; DNA: TGTGCCAGCAGTCCGTCGACAGGCGAAGCTTTCTTT; CDR3: CASSPSTGEAFF
J: TRBJ2-5; V: TRBV7-8; D: TRBD2; size: -; DNA: TGTGCCAGCAGCTTAGGGACTAGCGGTGTTCAAGAGACCCAGTACTTC; CDR3: CASSLGTSGVQETQYF
J: TRBJ2-1; V: TRBV7-2; D: TRBD2; size: -; DNA: TGTGCCAGCAGCTTAGCACTAGCGGGGATCAATGAGCAGTTCTTC; CDR3: CASSLALAGINEQFF
J: TRBJ1-1; V: TRBV29-1; D: TRBD1; size: once; DNA: TGCAGCATTTCCGGGACAGGGTCCGTAGCTTTCTTT; CDR3: CSISGTGSVAFF
J: TRBJ1-6; V: TRBV5-5; D: -; size: once; DNA: TGTGCCAGCAGCTGGGATCTTAGGGACACCCGTTATGTCCTCCACTTT; CDR3: CASSWDLRDTRYVLHF
J: TRBJ1-1; V: TRBV2; D: -; size: -; DNA: TGTGCCAGCAATCTTCGGGGAAACGAAGCTTTCTTT; CDR3: CASNLRGNEAFF
J: TRBJ1-5; V: TRBV19; D: -; size: -; DNA: TGTGCCACCGTAGACCTCCCCGGGCAGCCCCAGCATTTT; CDR3: CATVDLPGQPQHF
J: TRBJ2-5; V: TRBV5-1; D: -; size: -; DNA: TGCGCCAGCAGCTTGTTCAGCGCGGGAGAGACCCAGTACTTC; CDR3: CASSLFSAGETQYF
J: TRBJ2-1; V: TRBV4-2; D: -; size: -; DNA: TGTGCCAGCAGCCAATGGCAGAATGAGCAGTTCTTC; CDR3: CASSQWQNEQFF
J: TRBJ1-1; V: TRBV27; D: -; size: -; DNA: TGTGCCAGCAGTTATCGGCCAAGGAGCACTGAAGCTTTCTTT; CDR3: CASSYRPRSTEAFF
J: TRBJ1-4; V: TRBV5-6; D: -; size: -; DNA: TGTGCCAGCAGTAAGGGGTTGGGTGAAAAACTGTTTTTT; CDR3: CASSKGLGEKLFF
J: TRBJ2-3; V: TRBV6-6; D: TRBD2; size: -; DNA: TGTGCCAGCAGTTACGGGACTAGCGCCGGTTGGGATACGCAGTATTTT; CDR3: CASSYGTSAGWDTQYF
J: TRBJ1-1; V: TRBV6-5; D: -; size: -; DNA: TGTGCCAGCAGGGAGGGAGGGACTGAAGCTTTCTTT; CDR3: CASREGGTEAFF